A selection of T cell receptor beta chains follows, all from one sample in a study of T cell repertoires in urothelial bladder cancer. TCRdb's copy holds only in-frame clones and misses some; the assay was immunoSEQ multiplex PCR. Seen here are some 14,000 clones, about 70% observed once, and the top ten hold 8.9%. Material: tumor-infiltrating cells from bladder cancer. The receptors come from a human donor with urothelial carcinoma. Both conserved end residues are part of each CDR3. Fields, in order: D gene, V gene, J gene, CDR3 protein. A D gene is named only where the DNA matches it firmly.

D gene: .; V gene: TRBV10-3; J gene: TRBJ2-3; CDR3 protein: CAISESNTDTQYF
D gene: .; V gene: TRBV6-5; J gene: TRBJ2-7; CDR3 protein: CASSSGLLYEQYF
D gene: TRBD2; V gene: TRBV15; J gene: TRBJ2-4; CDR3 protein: CATSRDRTSGYTQAKNIQYF
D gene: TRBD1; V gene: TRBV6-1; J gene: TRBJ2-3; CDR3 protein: CASSGDRGADTQYF
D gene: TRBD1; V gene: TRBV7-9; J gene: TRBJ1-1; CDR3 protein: CASSRDRMNTEAFF
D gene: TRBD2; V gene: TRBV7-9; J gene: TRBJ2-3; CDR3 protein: CASSTSGGATDTQYF
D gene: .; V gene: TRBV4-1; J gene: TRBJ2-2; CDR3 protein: CATAGYPNTGELFF
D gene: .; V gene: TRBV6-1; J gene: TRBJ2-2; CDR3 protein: CASSGQGSHTGELFF
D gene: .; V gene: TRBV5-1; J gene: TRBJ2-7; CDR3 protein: CASSLEAGAYEQYF
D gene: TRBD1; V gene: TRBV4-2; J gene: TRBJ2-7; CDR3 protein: CASSQVDRDFDEQYF
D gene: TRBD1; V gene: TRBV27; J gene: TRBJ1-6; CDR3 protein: CASSPGTGMGNSPLHF
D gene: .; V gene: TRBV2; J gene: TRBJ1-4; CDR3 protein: CARRDIVSEKLFF
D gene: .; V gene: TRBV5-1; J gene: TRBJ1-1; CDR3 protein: CASSVTMSDTEAFF
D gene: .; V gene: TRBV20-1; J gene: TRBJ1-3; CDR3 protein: CSARGGNTIYF
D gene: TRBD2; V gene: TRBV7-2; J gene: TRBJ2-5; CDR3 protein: CASSTRASGGQETQYF
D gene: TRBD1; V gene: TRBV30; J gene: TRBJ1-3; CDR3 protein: CAWRRGTGSRSSGNTIYF
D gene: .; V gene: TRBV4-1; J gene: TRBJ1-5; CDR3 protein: CASSQGSTVNQPQHF
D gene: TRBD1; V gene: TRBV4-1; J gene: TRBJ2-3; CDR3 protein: CASSQDGTGFTDTQYF
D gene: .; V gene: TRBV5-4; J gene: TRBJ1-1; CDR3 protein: CASSRGIEAFF
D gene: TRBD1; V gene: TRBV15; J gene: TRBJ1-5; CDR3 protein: CATSMRGPGQPQHF
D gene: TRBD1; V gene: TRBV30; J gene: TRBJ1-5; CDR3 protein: CAWNDRGNQPQHF
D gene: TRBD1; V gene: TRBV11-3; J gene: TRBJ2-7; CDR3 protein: CASSPRDRGYEQYF
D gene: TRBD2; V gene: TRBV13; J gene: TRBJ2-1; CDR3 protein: CASSRAGGLNNEQFF
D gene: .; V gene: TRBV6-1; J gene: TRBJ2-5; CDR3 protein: CASSESWTQQETQYF
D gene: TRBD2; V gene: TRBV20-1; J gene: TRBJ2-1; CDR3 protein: CSARGSYEQFF
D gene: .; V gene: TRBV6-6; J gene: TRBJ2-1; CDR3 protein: CASRAGTLIYNEQFF